What follows are 18 T cell receptor beta chains derived from one specimen sequenced in a study of cytomegalovirus exposure and HLA in healthy donors. The PCR employed 60 Vbeta primers together with 13 Jbeta primers. This table comes from immunoSEQ multiplex PCR, and its TCRdb copy is limited to in-frame clones, with some not included. The data hold over 100,000 clones, with approximately 81% observed a single time. Specimen: PBMCs. The receptors stem from a woman in her late teens or twenties in good health and CMV-seropositive.

This chain joins TRBV28 and TRBJ1-5; 11 bases line up with TRBD1. The germline V gene encodes CDR1 MDHEN and CDR2 SYDVKM. Unmatched junction bases numbered 21, after V lost 4 bases and J lost 4 bases. CDR3 length: 21 residues. The CDR3 DNA reads TGTGCCAGCAGTTCGGAGGACAGGGGGCGATTGGAGCGAATTGGAAATCAGCCCCAGCATTTT. This gives the protein CASSSEDRGRLERIGNQPQHF. Looking up the rest from reference TRBV28 and TRBJ1-5 gives the full variable domain: DVKVTQSSRYLVKRTGEKVFLECVQDMDHENMFWYRQDPGLGLRLIYFSYDVKMKEKGDIPEGYSVSREKKERFSLILESASTNQTSMYLCASSSEDRGRLERIGNQPQHFGDGTRLSIL.

This clone showed up just once. The V and J genes are TRBV7-3 and TRBJ2-7; possible D gene TRBD2, 5 bases. Germline CDR1 SGHTA, CDR2 FQGTGA. The CDR3 is 16 amino acids. Deletions cut 4 bases from V and 4 bases from J, with 20 bases between. The CDR3 nucleotides are TGTGCCAGCAGCTCGTCCCCCGGACTTTTGAGATACGAGCAGTACTTC. This codes for CASSSSPGLLRYEQYF.

The chain carries TRBV4-2 and TRBJ2-1; 12 bases are shared with TRBD2. V shed 4 bases and J 0 bases; nucleotides not matched to a gene: 13. This CDR3 is 20 amino acids long. Germline CDR1 and CDR2: LGHNA and YNFKEQ. CDR3: CASSLQPTSGSLSSYNEQFF. CDR3 DNA sequence: TGTGCCAGCAGCCTACAGCCGACTAGCGGGAGCCTGAGCTCCTACAATGAGCAGTTCTTC.

A few counts support this clone. The chain employs TRBV7-9 and TRBJ2-3; D remains ambiguous. The germline V gene encodes CDR1 SEHNR and CDR2 FQNEAQ (reference sequence). The CDR3 sequence is 11 residues long. Trimming shortened V by 10 bases and J by 0 bases, and 5 bases separated the two germline ends. The CDR3: CAILSTDTQYF. CDR3 DNA sequence: TGTGCCATCCTCAGCACAGATACGCAGTATTTT.

The V gene is TRBV25-1, the J gene TRBJ1-4; tentatively, D is TRBD1 (6 bases). Germline lookup yields CDR1 MGHDK and CDR2 SYGVNS. V was shortened by 6 bases and J by 7 bases, with 18 bases between the two germline ends. The length of the CDR3 is 15 residues. This CDR3 is CASRKGGGFVEKLFF. The CDR3 DNA follows: TGTGCCAGCAGAAAAGGGGGAGGGTTCGTTGAAAAACTGTTTTTT.

The genes are TRBV27 and TRBJ1-2, with D tentatively TRBD1 (5 bases). CDR3 length: 14 residues. Trimming removed 2 bases at V and 7 bases at J, with 14 bases between. Germline V gene lookup returns CDR1 MNHEY and CDR2 SMNVEV (reference sequence). This chain's CDR3 is CASSLDGRVSGYTF. The CDR3, as DNA: TGTGCCAGCAGTTTAGATGGCAGGGTCTCTGGCTACACCTTC.

J is TRBJ2-7 and V is TRBV29-1; D is uncertain. The CDR3 runs 13 residues. The germline V gene encodes CDR1 SQVTM and CDR2 ANQGSEA. With 1 base removed from V and 2 bases from J, the gap between germline ends came to 9 bases. In DNA form, the CDR3 reads TGCAGCGTTGAAGTTGCACAAGCCTACGAGCAGTACTTC. Translated, it gives CSVEVAQAYEQYF.

This clone was detected a few times. V gene TRBV11-2 combines with J gene TRBJ1-4; a weak D match, TRBD1 (5 bases). Germline V CDR1 and CDR2: SGHAT, FQNNGV. The CDR3 totals 15 residues. Trimming pared 5 bases from V and 5 bases from J, leaving 15 bases between. DNA for the CDR3: TGTGCCAGCAGCGGAGGAGGGGCCGCGAATGAAAAACTGTTTTTT. This codes for CASSGGGAANEKLFF.

This chain links TRBV6-1 with TRBJ2-7, with D possibly TRBD1 on 5 matching bases. V lost 1 base and J 4 bases, leaving 14 bases between the germline ends. Germline V lookup: CDR1 MNHNS, CDR2 SASEGT. The CDR3 consists of 15 residues. CDR3 in DNA: TGTGCCAGCAGTGAAGAGACAGATAGTCCGTACGAGCAGTACTTC. Its protein product is CASSEETDSPYEQYF.

The rearrangement links TRBV15 to TRBJ1-2, with D tentatively TRBD1 (5 bases). The CDR3 runs to 15 residues. CDR1 LNHNV and CDR2 YYDKDF come from the germline V gene (reference sequence). With 1 base removed from V and 5 bases from J, the gap between germline ends came to 14 bases. The CDR3 nucleotides are TGTGCCACCAGCAGAGGGGGGACTCCTGGGTATGGCTACACCTTC. This sequence encodes CATSRGGTPGYGYTF.

The chain employs TRBV7-2 and TRBJ1-2; D not resolved. In germline, CDR1 is SGHTA, CDR2 FQGNSA. Trimming pared 5 bases from V and 4 bases from J, leaving 29 bases between. This CDR3 is 19 amino acids long. As DNA, the CDR3 is TGTGCCAGCAGCGTCGTTTGGTACACCGCAACATGGGCCTCCTATGGCTACACCTTC. The encoded protein is CASSVVWYTATWASYGYTF. Full variable domain (outside the CDR3, taken from reference TRBV7-2 and TRBJ1-2): GAGVSQSPSNKVTEKGKDVELRCDPISGHTALYWYRQSLGQGLEFLIYFQGNSAPDKSGLPSDRFSAERTGGSVSTLTIQRTQQEDSAVYLCASSVVWYTATWASYGYTFGSGTRLTVV.

V and J are TRBV29-1 and TRBJ1-4; D is perhaps TRBD1 (5 bases). The CDR3 has 12 residues. V shed 6 bases and J shed 6 bases, with 11 bases lying between them. CDR1 is SQVTM and CDR2 is ANQGSEA in the germline V gene. The DNA of the CDR3 is TGCAGCGTCTCTAGGGGCGATGAAAAACTGTTTTTT. It yields the protein CSVSRGDEKLFF.

The chain links TRBV7-9 to TRBJ2-1; D ambiguous. In germline, CDR1 is SEHNR, CDR2 FQNEAQ (reference sequence). Trimming cost V 10 bases and J 9 bases, with 16 bases left between them. The CDR3 extends over 12 amino acids. The CDR3: CATSSDWSEQFF. CDR3 DNA: TGTGCCACCTCGTCCGATTGGAGTGAGCAGTTCTTC.

The CDR3 DNA is TGTGCCAGCAGACCCCGGACAGGGGCGTCAGATACGCAGTATTTT. It translates to CASRPRTGASDTQYF. The chain has TRBV27 and TRBJ2-3, with 9 bases identical to TRBD1. The CDR3 contains 15 residues. After removal of 6 bases from V and 4 bases from J, the junction contained 8 bases not matched to a gene. The germline V gene has CDR1 MNHEY and CDR2 SMNVEV (reference sequence).

The chain recombines TRBV6-6 with TRBJ2-5, with D hard to call. Germline CDR1 and CDR2: MNHNY and SVGAGI (reference sequence). V gave up 0 bases and J gave up 10 bases, with 21 bases separating them. CDR3 length: 16 amino acids. CDR3 nucleotide sequence: TGTGCCAGCAGTTACTCGAAGGCAGATACTACAAGAGACCAGTACTTC. Residues: CASSYSKADTTRDQYF.

V is TRBV10-3 and J is TRBJ1-5; TRBD1 matches 10 bases. The CDR3 totals 14 residues. Per the germline V gene, CDR1 is ENHRY and CDR2 is SYGVKD. V lost 6 bases, J lost 2 bases, and 1 base stayed unmatched. CDR3: CAIRGTGGNQPQHF. The CDR3, as DNA: TGTGCCATCAGGGGGACAGGGGGCAATCAGCCCCAGCATTTT.

The chain links TRBV27 to TRBJ1-2; tentatively, D is TRBD1 (5 bases). CDR3 length equals 13 residues. Per the germline V gene, CDR1 is MNHEY and CDR2 is SMNVEV (reference sequence). V lost 3 bases and J lost 3, with 8 bases in between. The CDR3 DNA follows: TGTGCCAGCAGTTTGCGGGGGTACTATGGCTACACCTTC. Translating gives CASSLRGYYGYTF.

The chain joins TRBV7-9 to TRBJ2-3; possibly TRBD1 for D (5 bases). From germline, CDR1 is SEHNR and CDR2 FQNEAQ (reference sequence). V gave up 7 bases and J gave up 0 bases, with 8 bases separating them. The CDR3 loop spans 13 amino acids. CDR3 nucleotide sequence: TGTGCCAGCACCCCAGGGAGCACAGATACGCAGTATTTT. It encodes CASTPGSTDTQYF.